These T cell receptor beta chains were read from a single sample in a study of beta chain features in type 1 diabetes. The repertoire was sequenced with immunoSEQ multiplex PCR; TCRdb's copy has only in-frame clones and lacks some. The table has around 130,000 clones, approximately 10% seen once. Sequences were obtained from central memory CD4+ T cells from blood. These receptors were taken from a young man with type 1 diabetes. The CDR3 runs from the conserved cysteine through the conserved F or W. Each record gives: V gene, D gene, J gene, clone size, CDR3 protein, CDR3 DNA. A D gene is named only where the DNA matches it firmly. The size field is filled for only some rows; it gives once, few, many or a size class.

v_call: TRBV5-1
d_call: TRBD2
j_call: TRBJ2-5
clone_size: few
cdr3_aa: CASSLQRGPAQETQYF
cdr3_nt: TGCGCCAGCAGCCTACAGCGGGGGCCCGCTCAAGAGACCCAGTACTTC

v_call: TRBV2
d_call: TRBD2
j_call: TRBJ2-5
clone_size: few
cdr3_aa: CASSEPTSGGMEETQYF
cdr3_nt: TGTGCCAGCAGTGAACCAACTAGCGGGGGTATGGAAGAGACCCAGTACTTC

v_call: TRBV9
d_call: TRBD1
j_call: TRBJ1-6
clone_size: NA
cdr3_aa: CASSEGTVNSPLHF
cdr3_nt: TGTGCCAGCAGCGAAGGGACAGTTAATTCACCCCTCCACTTT

v_call: TRBV5-1
d_call: NA
j_call: TRBJ2-7
clone_size: NA
cdr3_aa: CASSTGLTRLSYEQYF
cdr3_nt: TGCGCCAGCAGCACCGGCCTGACTCGATTATCCTACGAGCAGTACTTC

v_call: TRBV5-6
d_call: TRBD1
j_call: TRBJ2-7
clone_size: few
cdr3_aa: CASSFEGTGNSYEQYF
cdr3_nt: TGTGCCAGCAGCTTTGAAGGGACAGGGAATTCCTACGAGCAGTACTTC

v_call: TRBV2
d_call: NA
j_call: TRBJ2-1
clone_size: many
cdr3_aa: CASSVGQGGINEQFF
cdr3_nt: TGTGCCAGCAGTGTTGGCCAGGGGGGAATCAATGAGCAGTTCTTC

v_call: TRBV11-3
d_call: TRBD1
j_call: TRBJ2-2
clone_size: NA
cdr3_aa: CASSPGQGNGELFF
cdr3_nt: TGTGCCAGCAGCCCAGGACAGGGAAACGGGGAGCTGTTTTTT

v_call: TRBV27
d_call: TRBD2
j_call: TRBJ2-2
clone_size: few
cdr3_aa: CASRSGTSGPGELFF
cdr3_nt: TGTGCCAGCAGGTCAGGGACTAGCGGCCCCGGGGAGCTGTTTTTT

v_call: TRBV7-9
d_call: NA
j_call: TRBJ2-5
clone_size: NA
cdr3_aa: CASSLDDSSETQYF
cdr3_nt: TGTGCCAGCAGCTTAGACGACAGCTCCGAGACCCAGTACTTC

v_call: TRBV7-9
d_call: TRBD1
j_call: TRBJ2-7
clone_size: NA
cdr3_aa: CASSQAGGEQYF
cdr3_nt: TGTGCCAGCAGCCAGGCAGGGGGCGAGCAGTACTTC

v_call: TRBV6-5
d_call: TRBD2
j_call: TRBJ2-7
clone_size: NA
cdr3_aa: CASSSYETSGGHGQYF
cdr3_nt: TGTGCCAGCAGTTCCTACGAGACTAGCGGGGGCCACGGGCAGTACTTC

v_call: TRBV6-4
d_call: TRBD2
j_call: TRBJ2-1
clone_size: NA
cdr3_aa: CASSYQRRGASYNEQFF
cdr3_nt: TGTGCCAGCAGTTACCAGCGGCGGGGGGCATCCTACAATGAGCAGTTCTTC

v_call: TRBV29-1
d_call: TRBD1
j_call: TRBJ2-1
clone_size: NA
cdr3_aa: CSALRTGVEQFF
cdr3_nt: TGCAGCGCTTTGAGGACAGGAGTTGAGCAGTTCTTC

v_call: TRBV18
d_call: NA
j_call: TRBJ2-1
clone_size: NA
cdr3_aa: CASSPSAVSNEQFF
cdr3_nt: TGTGCCAGCTCACCCAGCGCCGTAAGCAATGAGCAGTTCTTC

v_call: TRBV28
d_call: NA
j_call: TRBJ2-5
clone_size: few
cdr3_aa: CASGREVETQYF
cdr3_nt: TGTGCCAGCGGTAGGGAGGTGGAGACCCAGTACTTC

v_call: TRBV29-1
d_call: NA
j_call: TRBJ1-1
clone_size: NA
cdr3_aa: CSVGRGGTEAFF
cdr3_nt: TGCAGCGTGGGGCGGGGCGGCACTGAAGCTTTCTTT

v_call: TRBV30
d_call: NA
j_call: TRBJ2-4
clone_size: NA
cdr3_aa: CAWSVRGNIQYF
cdr3_nt: TGTGCCTGGAGTGTAAGGGGTAACATTCAGTACTTC

v_call: TRBV7-2
d_call: TRBD2
j_call: TRBJ2-7
clone_size: NA
cdr3_aa: CASSLALAGGHYEQYF
cdr3_nt: TGTGCCAGCAGCTTAGCCCTAGCGGGGGGGCATTACGAGCAGTACTTC

v_call: TRBV19
d_call: TRBD1
j_call: TRBJ1-6
clone_size: NA
cdr3_aa: CASSIGTGGDSPLHF
cdr3_nt: TGTGCCAGTAGTATTGGGACAGGGGGAGATTCACCCCTCCACTTT

v_call: TRBV2
d_call: NA
j_call: TRBJ1-6
clone_size: few
cdr3_aa: CASRRQESNSPLHF
cdr3_nt: TGTGCCAGTAGACGACAGGAAAGTAATTCACCCCTCCACTTT

v_call: TRBV7-3
d_call: NA
j_call: TRBJ2-2
clone_size: many
cdr3_aa: CASSPPGGNTGELFF
cdr3_nt: TGTGCCAGCAGCCCCCCTGGCGGGAACACCGGGGAGCTGTTTTTT

v_call: TRBV6-5
d_call: NA
j_call: TRBJ1-1
clone_size: NA
cdr3_aa: CASSPPGGTEAFF
cdr3_nt: TGTGCCAGCAGCCCTCCAGGAGGCACTGAAGCTTTCTTT

v_call: TRBV29-1
d_call: NA
j_call: TRBJ2-4
clone_size: NA
cdr3_aa: CSVEFLAKNIQYF
cdr3_nt: TGCAGCGTTGAATTCTTAGCCAAAAACATTCAGTACTTC

v_call: TRBV5-1
d_call: NA
j_call: TRBJ1-2
clone_size: NA
cdr3_aa: CASSLAEGEAYGYTF
cdr3_nt: TGCGCCAGCAGCTTGGCGGAGGGTGAGGCCTATGGCTACACCTTC

v_call: TRBV29-1
d_call: TRBD1
j_call: TRBJ1-1
clone_size: few
cdr3_aa: CSASGQWNTEAFF
cdr3_nt: TGCAGCGCGTCGGGACAGTGGAACACTGAAGCTTTCTTT

v_call: TRBV9
d_call: NA
j_call: TRBJ1-6
clone_size: NA
cdr3_aa: CASSVATGYNSPLHF
cdr3_nt: TGTGCCAGCAGCGTAGCTACAGGGTATAATTCACCCCTCCACTTT

v_call: TRBV7-3
d_call: NA
j_call: TRBJ2-1
clone_size: few
cdr3_aa: CASRFTGENEQFF
cdr3_nt: TGTGCCAGCAGATTTACGGGGGAGAATGAGCAGTTCTTC

v_call: TRBV2
d_call: NA
j_call: TRBJ2-1
clone_size: few
cdr3_aa: CASSEGGSLNEQFF
cdr3_nt: TGTGCCAGCAGTGAAGGTGGCAGTCTCAATGAGCAGTTCTTC

v_call: TRBV29-1
d_call: NA
j_call: TRBJ1-5
clone_size: few
cdr3_aa: CSVAMSRGQPQHF
cdr3_nt: TGCAGCGTTGCCATGTCCCGGGGACAGCCCCAGCATTTT